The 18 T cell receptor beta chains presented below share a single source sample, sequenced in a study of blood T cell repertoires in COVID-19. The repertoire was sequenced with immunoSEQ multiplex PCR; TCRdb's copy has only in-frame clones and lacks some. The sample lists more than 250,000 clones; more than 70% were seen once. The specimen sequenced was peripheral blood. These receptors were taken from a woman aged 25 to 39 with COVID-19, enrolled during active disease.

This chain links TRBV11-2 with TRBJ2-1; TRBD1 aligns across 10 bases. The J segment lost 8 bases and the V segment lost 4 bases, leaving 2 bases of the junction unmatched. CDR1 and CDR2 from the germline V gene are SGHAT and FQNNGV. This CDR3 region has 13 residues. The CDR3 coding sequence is TGTGCCAGCAGCTGGACAGGGGGAGATGAGCAGTTCTTC. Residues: CASSWTGGDEQFF.

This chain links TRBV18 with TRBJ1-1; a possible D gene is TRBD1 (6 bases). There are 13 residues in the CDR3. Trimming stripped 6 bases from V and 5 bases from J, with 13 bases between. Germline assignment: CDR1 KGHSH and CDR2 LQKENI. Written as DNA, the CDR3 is TGTGCCAGCTCGCAGGGGATTCAGACTGAAGCTTTCTTT. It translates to CASSQGIQTEAFF.

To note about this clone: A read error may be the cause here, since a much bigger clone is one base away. As DNA, the CDR3 is TGTGCCATCAGTAGGGACAGGGACACTGAAGCTTTCTTT. Its translation is CAISRDRDTEAFF. The chain recombines TRBV10-3 with TRBJ1-1, with 9 positions matching TRBD1. CDR1 is ENHRY and CDR2 is SYGVKD in the germline V gene. After removal of 5 bases from V and 3 bases from J, the junction contained 1 base not matched to a gene. CDR3 size: 13 residues.

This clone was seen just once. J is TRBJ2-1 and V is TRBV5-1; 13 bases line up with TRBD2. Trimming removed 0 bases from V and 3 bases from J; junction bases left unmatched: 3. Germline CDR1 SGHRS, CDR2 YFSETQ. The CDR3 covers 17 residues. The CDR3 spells CASSLVTSGGRYNEQFF. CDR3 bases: TGCGCCAGCAGCTTGGTGACTAGCGGGGGGCGCTACAATGAGCAGTTCTTC.

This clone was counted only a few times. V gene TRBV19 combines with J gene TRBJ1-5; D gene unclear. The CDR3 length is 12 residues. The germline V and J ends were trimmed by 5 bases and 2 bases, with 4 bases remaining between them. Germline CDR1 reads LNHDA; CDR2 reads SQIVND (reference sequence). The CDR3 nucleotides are TGTGCCAGTAGTTCTGGCAATCAGCCCCAGCATTTT. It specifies CASSSGNQPQHF.

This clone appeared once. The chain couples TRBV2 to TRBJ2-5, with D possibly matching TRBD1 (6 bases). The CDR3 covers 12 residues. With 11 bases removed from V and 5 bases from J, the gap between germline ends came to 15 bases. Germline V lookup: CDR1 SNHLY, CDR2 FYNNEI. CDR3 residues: CAGNRDSETQYF. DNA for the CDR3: TGTGCCGGGAACAGGGATTCTGAGACCCAGTACTTC. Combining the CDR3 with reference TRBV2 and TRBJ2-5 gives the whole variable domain EPEVTQTPSHQVTQMGQEVILRCVPISNHLYFYWYRQILGQKVEFLVSFYNNEISEKSEIFDDQFSVERPDGSNFTLKIRSTKLEDSAMYFCAGNRDSETQYFGPGTRLLVL.

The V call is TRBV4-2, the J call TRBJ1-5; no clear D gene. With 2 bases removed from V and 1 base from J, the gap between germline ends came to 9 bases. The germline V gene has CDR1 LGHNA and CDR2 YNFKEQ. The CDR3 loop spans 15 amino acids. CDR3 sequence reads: CASSQSPRSNQPQHF. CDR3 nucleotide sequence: TGTGCCAGCAGCCAATCTCCGAGGAGCAATCAGCCCCAGCATTTT.

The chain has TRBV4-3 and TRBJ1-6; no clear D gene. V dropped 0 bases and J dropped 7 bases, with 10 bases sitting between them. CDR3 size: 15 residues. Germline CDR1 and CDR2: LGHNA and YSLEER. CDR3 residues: CASSQDSGRNSPLHF. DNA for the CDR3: TGCGCCAGCAGCCAAGATAGCGGGAGGAATTCACCCCTCCACTTT.

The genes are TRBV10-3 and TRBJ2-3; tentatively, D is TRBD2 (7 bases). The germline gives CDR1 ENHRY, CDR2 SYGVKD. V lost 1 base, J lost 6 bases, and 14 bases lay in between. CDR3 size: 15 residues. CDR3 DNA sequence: TGTGCCATCAGTGAGTTCGGGGGGCAGTTGGATACGCAGTATTTT. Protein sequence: CAISEFGGQLDTQYF.

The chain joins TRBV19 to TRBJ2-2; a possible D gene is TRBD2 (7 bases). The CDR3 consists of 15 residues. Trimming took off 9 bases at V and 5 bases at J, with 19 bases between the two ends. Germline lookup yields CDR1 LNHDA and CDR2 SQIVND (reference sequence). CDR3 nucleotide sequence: TGTGCCAGCCGTCCGTGGGGGGGCTGGACCGGGGAGCTGTTTTTT. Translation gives CASRPWGGWTGELFF.

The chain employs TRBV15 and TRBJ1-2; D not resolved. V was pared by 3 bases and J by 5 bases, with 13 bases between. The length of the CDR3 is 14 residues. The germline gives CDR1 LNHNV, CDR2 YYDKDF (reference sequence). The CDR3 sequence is CATSSPTRAYGYTF. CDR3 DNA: TGTGCCACCAGCAGTCCTACCCGAGCATATGGCTACACCTTC.

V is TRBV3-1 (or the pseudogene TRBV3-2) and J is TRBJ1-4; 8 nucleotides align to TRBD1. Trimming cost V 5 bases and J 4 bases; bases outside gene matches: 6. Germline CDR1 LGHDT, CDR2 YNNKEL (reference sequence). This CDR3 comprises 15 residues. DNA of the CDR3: TGTGCCAGCAGCAGACAGGGGTGTAGTAATGAAAAACTGTTTTTT. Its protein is CASSRQGCSNEKLFF.

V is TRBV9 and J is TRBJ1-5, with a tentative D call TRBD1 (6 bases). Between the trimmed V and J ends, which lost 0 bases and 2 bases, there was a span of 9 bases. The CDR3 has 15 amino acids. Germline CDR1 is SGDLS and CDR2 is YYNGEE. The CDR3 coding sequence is TGTGCCAGCAGCGTAGGGGCAGGGGGCAATCAGCCCCAGCATTTT. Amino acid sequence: CASSVGAGGNQPQHF.

The CDR3 protein is CASSQAVGVGGYTF. In nucleotides, the CDR3 is TGTGCCAGCAGCCAAGCAGTAGGGGTCGGTGGCTACACCTTC. The chain uses TRBV3-1 (or the pseudogene TRBV3-2) and TRBJ1-2, with D tentatively TRBD1 (5 bases). Between the trimmed V and J ends, which lost 1 base and 7 bases, there was a span of 13 bases. The CDR3 contains 14 residues. CDR1 and CDR2 from the germline V gene are LGHDT and YNNKEL (reference sequence).

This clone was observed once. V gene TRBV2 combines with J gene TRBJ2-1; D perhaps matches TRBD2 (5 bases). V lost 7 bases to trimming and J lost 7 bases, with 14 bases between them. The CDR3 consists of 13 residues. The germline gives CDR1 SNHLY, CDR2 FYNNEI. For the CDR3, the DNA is TGTGCCAGCAAGATGAGGGTGTTAAATGAGCAGTTCTTC. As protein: CASKMRVLNEQFF.

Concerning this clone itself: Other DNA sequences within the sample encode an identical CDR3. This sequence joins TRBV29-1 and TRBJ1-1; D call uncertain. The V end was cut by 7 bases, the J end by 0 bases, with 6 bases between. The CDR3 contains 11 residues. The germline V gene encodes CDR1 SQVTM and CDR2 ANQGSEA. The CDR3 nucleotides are TGCAGCGCCACAGTGAACACTGAAGCTTTCTTT. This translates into CSATVNTEAFF.

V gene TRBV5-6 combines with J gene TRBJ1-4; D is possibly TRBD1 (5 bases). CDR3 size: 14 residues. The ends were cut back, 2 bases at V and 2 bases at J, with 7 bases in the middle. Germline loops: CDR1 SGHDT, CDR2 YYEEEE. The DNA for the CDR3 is TGTGCCAGCAGCTTAAGACAGACTAATGAAAAACTGTTTTTT. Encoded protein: CASSLRQTNEKLFF.

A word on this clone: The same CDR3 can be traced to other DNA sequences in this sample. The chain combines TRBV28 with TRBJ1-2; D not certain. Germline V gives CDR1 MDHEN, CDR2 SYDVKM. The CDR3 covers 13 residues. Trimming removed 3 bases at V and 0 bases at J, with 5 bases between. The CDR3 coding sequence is TGTGCCAGCAGTTTTTCCTCTAACTATGGCTACACCTTC. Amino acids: CASSFSSNYGYTF.